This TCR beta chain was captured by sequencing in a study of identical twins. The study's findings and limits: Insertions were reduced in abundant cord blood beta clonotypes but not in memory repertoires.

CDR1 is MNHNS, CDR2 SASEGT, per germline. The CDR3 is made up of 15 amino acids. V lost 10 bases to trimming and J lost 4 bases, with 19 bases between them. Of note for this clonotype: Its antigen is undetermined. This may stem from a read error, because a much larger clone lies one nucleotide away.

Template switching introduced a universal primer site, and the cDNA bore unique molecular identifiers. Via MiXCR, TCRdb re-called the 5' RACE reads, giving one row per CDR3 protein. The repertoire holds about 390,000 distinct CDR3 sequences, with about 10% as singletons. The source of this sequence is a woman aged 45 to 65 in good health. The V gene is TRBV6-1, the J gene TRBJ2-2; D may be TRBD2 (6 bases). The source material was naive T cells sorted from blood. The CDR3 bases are TGTGCCACCCACGACGGGACCGGGGGCACCGGGGAGCTGTTTTTT. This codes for CATHDGTGGTGELFF.